The rows below give T cell receptor beta chains drawn from one sample of a study of blood T cell repertoires in COVID-19. Sequencing used immunoSEQ multiplex PCR; TCRdb keeps in-frame clones, though not all of them. The repertoire consists of 200,000 to 300,000 clones, with about 90% occurring once and the leading ten covering over 3%. Sample: peripheral blood. The receptors originated from a woman aged 25 to 39 who had recovered from COVID-19. Each CDR3 is given without its conserved first and last residue.

len,j_gene,v_gene,CDR3aa
13,TRBJ1-6,TRBV7-8,ASSLNRGNNSPLH
13,TRBJ1-4,TRBV6-2/TRBV6-3,ASSYSWGANEKLF
12,TRBJ2-5,TRBV29-1,SVSKQGKRETQY
13,TRBJ1-1,TRBV9,ASSTPGVRATEAF
13,TRBJ2-3,TRBV7-2,ASSLSGIGADTQY
12,TRBJ2-3,TRBV5-1,ASSLDSRTDTQY
13,TRBJ2-6,TRBV19,ASSIGPTGANVLT
13,TRBJ2-7,TRBV19,ASSIASGGAYEQY
10,TRBJ2-1,TRBV5-6,ASSSGWNEQF
12,TRBJ2-1,TRBV27,ASSLTTRGNEQF
12,TRBJ2-3,TRBV4-2,ASSQARGIDTQY
15,TRBJ2-5,TRBV18,ASSPITGTGRIETQY
11,TRBJ1-1,TRBV30,AWSVGQNTEAF
15,TRBJ1-5,TRBV10-3,AISDGPQTGGLQPQH